A single sample is the source of the 3 T cell receptor beta chains below, sequenced in a study of T cell changes during pregnancy in multiple sclerosis. Libraries were prepared by immunoSEQ multiplex PCR; TCRdb keeps only in-frame clonotypes and omits some of them. The sample contains some 94,000 clones, approximately 90% of which appear only once. This specimen consisted of peripheral blood, obtained in the first trimester of pregnancy. These receptors were obtained from a female donor in good health, enrolled as a control in a pregnancy study.

The V and J genes are TRBV7-2 and TRBJ2-7; possibly TRBD1 for D (6 bases). Germline CDR1 SGHTA, CDR2 FQGNSA. The CDR3 length is 14 residues. The V gene lost 4 bases and the J gene lost 5 bases, with 15 bases spanning the gap. CDR3 protein: CASSSYGQSHEQYF. In DNA, the CDR3 is TGTGCCAGCAGCTCATACGGACAGTCCCACGAGCAGTACTTC.

The chain carries TRBV28 and TRBJ1-5; the D gene is possibly TRBD1 (6 bases). Deletions cut 6 bases from V and 3 bases from J, with 12 bases between. This CDR3 region has 14 residues. Germline-derived CDR1 and CDR2 are MDHEN and SYDVKM. CDR3 region: CASSPGGPNQPQHF. CDR3 nucleotide sequence: TGTGCCAGCAGCCCCGGGGGGCCCAATCAGCCCCAGCATTTT.

The CDR3: CATSPQEVSLEAFF. DNA for the CDR3: TGTGCCACCAGCCCCCAAGAGGTTTCCCTTGAAGCTTTCTTT. The rearrangement joins TRBV15 to TRBJ1-1; no definite D call. The CDR3 runs to 14 residues. The V end was cut by 5 bases, the J end by 7 bases, with 17 bases between. The germline CDR1 and CDR2 sequences are LNHNV and YYDKDF (reference sequence).